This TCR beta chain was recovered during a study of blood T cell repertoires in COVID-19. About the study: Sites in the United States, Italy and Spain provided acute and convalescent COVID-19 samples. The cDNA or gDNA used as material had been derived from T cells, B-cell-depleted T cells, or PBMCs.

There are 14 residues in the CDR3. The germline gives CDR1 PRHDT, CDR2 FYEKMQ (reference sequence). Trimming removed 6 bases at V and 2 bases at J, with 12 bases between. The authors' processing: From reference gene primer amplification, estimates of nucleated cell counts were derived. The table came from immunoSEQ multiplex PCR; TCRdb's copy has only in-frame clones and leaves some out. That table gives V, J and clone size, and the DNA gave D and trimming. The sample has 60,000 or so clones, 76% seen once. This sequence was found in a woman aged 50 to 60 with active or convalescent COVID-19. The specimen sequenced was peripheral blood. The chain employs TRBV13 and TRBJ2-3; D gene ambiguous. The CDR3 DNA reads TGTGCCAGCAGTTCCCAACTCTACACAGATACGCAGTATTTT. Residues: CASSSQLYTDTQYF.